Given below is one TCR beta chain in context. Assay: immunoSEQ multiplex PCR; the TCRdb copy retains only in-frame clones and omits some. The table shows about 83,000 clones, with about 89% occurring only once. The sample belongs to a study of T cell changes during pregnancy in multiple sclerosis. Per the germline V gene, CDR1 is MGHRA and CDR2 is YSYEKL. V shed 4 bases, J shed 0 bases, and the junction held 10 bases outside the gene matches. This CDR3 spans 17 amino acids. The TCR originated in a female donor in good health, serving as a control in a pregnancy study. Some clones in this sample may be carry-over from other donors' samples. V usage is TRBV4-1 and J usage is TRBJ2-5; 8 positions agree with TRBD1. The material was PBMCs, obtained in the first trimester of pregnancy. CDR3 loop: CASSRLPGQGHQETQYF. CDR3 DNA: TGCGCCAGCAGCCGACTACCCGGACAGGGTCACCAAGAGACCCAGTACTTC.